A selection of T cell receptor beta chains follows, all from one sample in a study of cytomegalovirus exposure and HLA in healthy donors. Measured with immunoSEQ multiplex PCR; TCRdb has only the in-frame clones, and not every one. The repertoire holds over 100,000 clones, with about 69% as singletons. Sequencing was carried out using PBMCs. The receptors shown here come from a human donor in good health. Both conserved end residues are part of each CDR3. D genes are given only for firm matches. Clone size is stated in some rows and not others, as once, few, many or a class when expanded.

CDR3: CASSLPQSSGSSYEQYF
DNA: TGTGCCAGCAGCTTACCCCAGTCTAGCGGGAGCTCCTACGAGCAGTACTTC
J: TRBJ2-7
size: -
V: TRBV7-9
D: TRBD2

CDR3: CASSEDRYTEAFF
DNA: TGTGCCAGCAGCGAAGACAGATACACTGAAGCTTTCTTT
J: TRBJ1-1
size: few
V: TRBV5-4
D: -

CDR3: CASSPGQGREKLFF
DNA: TGTGCCAGCTCACCAGGACAGGGAAGAGAAAAACTGTTTTTT
J: TRBJ1-4
size: -
V: TRBV18
D: TRBD1

CDR3: CASSQRLTYNEQFF
DNA: TGCGCCAGCAGTCAAAGACTGACCTACAATGAGCAGTTCTTC
J: TRBJ2-1
size: -
V: TRBV10-2
D: -

CDR3: CASSDNGNNEKLFF
DNA: TGTGCCAGCAGTGACAACGGGAACAATGAAAAACTGTTTTTT
J: TRBJ1-4
size: -
V: TRBV6-4
D: -

CDR3: CASSRGTLLDYEQYF
DNA: TGCGCCAGCAGCCGAGGGACTTTGTTAGATTACGAGCAGTACTTC
J: TRBJ2-7
size: -
V: TRBV4-1
D: -

CDR3: CASSQGGGEAFF
DNA: TGTGCCAGCAGCCAAGGAGGAGGGGAAGCTTTCTTT
J: TRBJ1-1
size: few
V: TRBV14
D: -

CDR3: CASIKLAGLSNEQFF
DNA: TGTGCCAGCATCAAACTAGCGGGACTTAGTAATGAGCAGTTCTTC
J: TRBJ2-1
size: -
V: TRBV2
D: TRBD2

CDR3: CASSPLGAAYNEQFF
DNA: TGTGCCAGCTCACCATTGGGGGCCGCGTACAATGAGCAGTTCTTC
J: TRBJ2-1
size: -
V: TRBV18
D: -

CDR3: CASSPSSGDAEAFF
DNA: TGTGCCAGCAGCCCCTCCTCGGGGGACGCTGAAGCTTTCTTT
J: TRBJ1-1
size: few
V: TRBV7-9
D: -

CDR3: CASSLSQGSYNEQFF
DNA: TGTGCCAGCAGCTTATCTCAGGGTTCATACAATGAGCAGTTCTTC
J: TRBJ2-1
size: -
V: TRBV11-2
D: -

CDR3: CASSTWTSGSGIQYF
DNA: TGTGCCAGCAGTACATGGACTAGCGGGAGCGGCATTCAGTACTTC
J: TRBJ2-4
size: -
V: TRBV27
D: TRBD2

CDR3: CASSLVPGVEQYF
DNA: TGTGCCAGCAGCTTAGTTCCGGGAGTCGAGCAGTACTTC
J: TRBJ2-7
size: few
V: TRBV7-2
D: -

CDR3: CSVGGIRDEQYF
DNA: TGCAGCGTTGGGGGCATCCGAGACGAGCAGTACTTC
J: TRBJ2-7
size: -
V: TRBV29-1
D: -

CDR3: CASSLYLSGRADTQYF
DNA: TGTGCCAGCAGCCTATACCTTAGCGGGAGGGCAGATACGCAGTATTTT
J: TRBJ2-3
size: -
V: TRBV7-8
D: TRBD2

CDR3: CASSWLNEQFF
DNA: TGTGCCAGTAGTTGGCTCAATGAGCAGTTCTTC
J: TRBJ2-1
size: -
V: TRBV19
D: -

CDR3: CASRIAGGPWYEQYF
DNA: TGTGCCAGCAGAATAGCGGGAGGGCCTTGGTACGAGCAGTACTTC
J: TRBJ2-7
size: -
V: TRBV2
D: TRBD2

CDR3: CAWTSGSHNEQFF
DNA: TGTGCCTGGACTAGCGGGAGCCACAATGAGCAGTTCTTC
J: TRBJ2-1
size: -
V: TRBV30
D: TRBD2

CDR3: CASSIPPPSYNEQFF
DNA: TGTGCCAGTAGTATTCCCCCTCCCTCCTACAATGAGCAGTTCTTC
J: TRBJ2-1
size: -
V: TRBV19
D: -

CDR3: CASSEQRGQESTEAFF
DNA: TGTGCCAGCAGTGAGCAAAGGGGGCAGGAGAGCACTGAAGCTTTCTTT
J: TRBJ1-1
size: -
V: TRBV6-4
D: TRBD1

CDR3: CASSEVVTGGWVKETQYF
DNA: TGTGCCAGCAGTGAAGTTGTTACAGGGGGTTGGGTCAAAGAGACCCAGTACTTC
J: TRBJ2-5
size: few
V: TRBV6-1
D: TRBD1

CDR3: CASSPRTTSGYTQYF
DNA: TGTGCCAGCAGCCCTCGGACTACCAGTGGGTATACGCAGTATTTT
J: TRBJ2-3
size: -
V: TRBV7-9
D: -

CDR3: CASRTQETQYF
DNA: TGTGCCAGCAGGACACAAGAGACCCAGTACTTC
J: TRBJ2-5
size: -
V: TRBV7-8
D: -

CDR3: CASSERSGEGNIQYF
DNA: TGTGCCAGCAGCGAGAGGTCGGGGGAGGGAAACATTCAGTACTTC
J: TRBJ2-4
size: -
V: TRBV11-3
D: TRBD2

CDR3: CASSLGGTGASYNEQFF
DNA: TGTGCCAGCAGTCTAGGGGGCACGGGGGCATCCTACAATGAGCAGTTCTTC
J: TRBJ2-1
size: few
V: TRBV28
D: -

CDR3: CAWKQGALSHEKLFF
DNA: TGTGCCTGGAAACAGGGGGCACTTTCCCATGAAAAACTGTTTTTT
J: TRBJ1-4
size: -
V: TRBV30
D: TRBD1

CDR3: CATSGTRDYNEQFF
DNA: TGTGCCACCAGCGGGACTAGGGATTACAATGAGCAGTTCTTC
J: TRBJ2-1
size: -
V: TRBV15
D: TRBD2

CDR3: CASSPRQGAGNEQFF
DNA: TGTGCCAGCAGTCCCAGACAGGGGGCCGGCAATGAGCAGTTCTTC
J: TRBJ2-1
size: -
V: TRBV6-6
D: TRBD1

CDR3: CASSQSDREDQPQHF
DNA: TGTGCCAGCAGCCAATCCGACAGGGAGGATCAGCCCCAGCATTTT
J: TRBJ1-5
size: few
V: TRBV4-2
D: TRBD1